The T cell receptor (beta chain) under discussion was sequenced for a study of sequential checkpoint blockade in melanoma. Background on the study: Both treatment sequences were followed by maintenance nivolumab.

Treatment noted: randomized to nivolumab then ipilimumab (arm A) or the reverse (arm B). None of the patients previously received DNA-damaging chemotherapy. Sorted cells were live CD3+CD8+, lacking CD19 and CD56, from PBMCs. Only in-frame clones appear in the TCRdb table, and some are missing; sequencing was by immunoSEQ multiplex PCR. Among 25,000 to 30,000 clones listed, around 80% were seen once. Germline V gene lookup returns CDR1 LNHDA and CDR2 SQIVND (reference sequence). With V trimmed by 6 bases and J by 1 base, 11 bases remained unmatched. The length of the CDR3 is 16 residues. The sample in question was CD8+ T cells sorted from blood (inferred from file names), obtained from a patient given nivolumab and ipilimumab in sequence. V usage is TRBV19 and J usage is TRBJ2-7; 8 nucleotides align to TRBD1. This sequence was found in a human donor with melanoma. The CDR3 here is CASSGTATGGSYEQYF. DNA for the CDR3: TGTGCCAGTAGCGGGACGGCTACAGGGGGTTCCTACGAGCAGTACTTC.